This section outlines one T cell receptor beta chain sequence together with its context. The data are from a study of blood T cell repertoires in COVID-19. Across the study: The samples span acute and convalescent COVID-19 from the United States, Italy and Spain. T cells, B-cell-depleted T cells, or PBMCs provided the cDNA or gDNA that served as material.

Source study methods: Amplified reference gene primers provided the basis for estimating nucleated cell counts. The assay was immunoSEQ multiplex PCR, and TCRdb's table has in-frame clones only and misses some. The D gene and trimming were derived from the DNA, and the V and J assignments and clone size from that table. Found here are approximately 270,000 clones, more than 85% of them singletons; the top ten hold about 0.8%. The CDR3 runs to 14 residues. CDR1 is MNHEY and CDR2 is SVGAGI in the germline V gene. V lost 6 bases and J lost 2; bases outside the gene matches: 7. The sequencing input was peripheral blood. This chain links TRBV6-5 with TRBJ2-7, with 7 bases identical to TRBD2. This clonotype was sampled from a man between 25 and 39 years old with acute or convalescent COVID-19. DNA for the CDR3: TGTGCCAGCAGGCGGGACTACCAGACCTACGAGCAGTACTTC. This sequence encodes CASRRDYQTYEQYF.